The 3 T cell receptor beta chains below come from one sample, sequenced in a study of blood T cell repertoires in COVID-19. Using immunoSEQ multiplex PCR, the repertoire was profiled, and TCRdb retains in-frame clones only, with some absent. This sample has 250,000 to 300,000 clones; 65% to 90% occur once, and the top ten carry about 5.1%. The sample consisted of peripheral blood. These receptors were taken from a man aged 50 to 59 with active or convalescent COVID-19.

This clone was picked up one time. V usage is TRBV4-3 and J usage is TRBJ2-3, with D unclear. Trimming removed 1 base from V and 6 bases from J, with 17 bases in between. CDR1 and CDR2 from the germline V gene are LGHNA and YSLEER. The CDR3 sequence is 16 residues long. CDR3 nucleotides: TGCGCCAGCAGCCAAGTGTCCCGCACGGAGTCCGATACGCAGTATTTT. Translating it yields CASSQVSRTESDTQYF.

The V and J genes are TRBV18 and TRBJ2-5; TRBD1 might be the D (5 bases). Germline V gene data show CDR1 as KGHSH and CDR2 as LQKENI. V dropped 0 bases and J dropped 4 bases, with 12 bases sitting between them. CDR3 size: 15 residues. This CDR3 reads CASSPPGRAGETQYF. The CDR3 DNA is TGTGCCAGCTCACCACCGGGCAGGGCAGGAGAGACCCAGTACTTC.

The rearrangement uses TRBV10-3 and TRBJ1-2; 7 bases match TRBD1. Unmatched junction bases numbered 16, after V lost 5 bases and J lost 4 bases. Looked up from germline, CDR1 is ENHRY and CDR2 is SYGVKD. The CDR3 runs 17 residues. The CDR3 DNA reads TGTGCCATCAGTAGGGGTCGCACAGGGGTAGTGAGCTATGGCTACACCTTC. Translated: CAISRGRTGVVSYGYTF.